The 27 T cell receptor beta chains reported below all come from one sample, sequenced in a study of Graves' ophthalmopathy and Graves' hyperthyroidism. From RNA, the CDR3 regions of TCR beta chains were amplified and sequenced. HTBI primers primed a first-round RT-PCR, and a second-round multiplex PCR followed. TCRdb fed the multiplex PCR reads into MiXCR, producing one record per CDR3 protein. The sample yields about 25,000 distinct CDR3 sequences, around 50% seen once. The sequencing sample was made of peripheral blood. The receptors originated from an adult woman with stable Graves' hyperthyroidism.

V is TRBV7-8 and J is TRBJ2-7, with TRBD1 matching 7 bases. This CDR3 contains 14 residues. The V and J ends lost 4 bases and 2 bases, in that order; junction bases with no gene match: 5. Germline V gives CDR1 SGHVS, CDR2 FQNEAQ. DNA for the CDR3: TGTGCCAGCAGCTCGGGACAGCCAGCCTACGAGCAGTACTTC. This codes for CASSSGQPAYEQYF.

This clonotype rates as medium-sized (0.01 to 0.1%). The chain couples TRBV7-9 to TRBJ2-5; 12 bases are a match to TRBD2. The CDR3 is 15 residues long. Germline lookup yields CDR1 SEHNR and CDR2 FQNEAQ (reference sequence). The J segment lost 5 bases and the V segment lost 5 bases, leaving 6 bases of the junction unmatched. The CDR3 sequence: CASSQRLAGAETQYF. The CDR3 nucleotides are TGTGCCAGCAGCCAACGACTAGCGGGAGCGGAGACCCAGTACTTC.

The rearrangement joins TRBV30 to TRBJ1-4; tentatively, D is TRBD1 (6 bases). This CDR3 has 20 amino acids. Germline V CDR1 and CDR2: GTSNPN, SVGIG (reference sequence). V was pared by 0 bases and J by 7 bases, with 30 bases between. The CDR3 DNA reads TGTGCCTGGAGTGTACCGCCCCGGGGGGGGGCGAGGGAGTGGAGTGAAAAACTGTTTTTT. Translation gives CAWSVPPRGGAREWSEKLFF.

This clonotype is labeled medium-sized. The chain has TRBV20-1 and TRBJ2-5; a possible D gene is TRBD2 (5 bases). Trimming shortened V by 1 base and J by 0 bases, and 15 bases separated the two germline ends. This CDR3 spans 16 amino acids. Germline lookup yields CDR1 DFQATT and CDR2 SNEGSKA (reference sequence). CDR3 bases: TGCAGTGCTAGAGGTGCCGAGCGGAGAAACCAAGAGACCCAGTACTTC. Encoded protein: CSARGAERRNQETQYF.

This chain connects TRBV7-9 to TRBJ2-7; TRBD1 or TRBD2 may be the D gene (5 bases each). V was trimmed by 6 bases and J by 3 bases, leaving 9 bases between them. Germline V gene lookup returns CDR1 SEHNR and CDR2 FQNEAQ (reference sequence). The CDR3 totals 12 residues. The CDR3 protein is CASSGGGYEQYV. CDR3 nucleotide sequence: TGTGCCAGCAGTGGGGGTGGCTACGAGCAGTACGTC.

This clonotype has only a few counts. The chain uses TRBV29-1 and TRBJ1-4; the D is unclear. The CDR3 length is 14 residues. Germline CDR1 SQVTM, CDR2 ANQGSEA. V lost 4 bases and J lost 1, with 10 bases in between. The CDR3 bases are TGCAGCGTTGGAGGTCTCGGAACTAATGAAAAACTGTTTTTT. It is translated as CSVGGLGTNEKLFF.

The chain couples TRBV25-1 to TRBJ1-5, with D perhaps TRBD1 (6 bases). Between the trimmed V and J ends, which lost 1 base and 4 bases, there was a span of 11 bases. Looked up from germline, CDR1 is MGHDK and CDR2 is SYGVNS. The CDR3 is made up of 15 amino acids. This CDR3 reads CASSESGEGNQPQHF. CDR3 sequence (DNA): TGTGCCAGCAGTGAATCAGGGGAGGGAAATCAGCCCCAGCATTTT.

By its share, this clonotype is medium-sized. The chain combines TRBV10-1 with TRBJ2-2; 8 bases are shared with TRBD2. The V segment lost 3 bases and the J segment 6 bases; nucleotides outside the gene matches: 6. The germline V gene has CDR1 WNHNN and CDR2 SYGVQD (reference sequence). The CDR3 sequence is 15 residues long. CDR3 loop: CASSESGSKAGELFF. The DNA for the CDR3 is TGCGCCAGCAGTGAAAGCGGGAGTAAGGCCGGGGAGCTGTTTTTT.

This clonotype rates as medium-sized. The chain has TRBV7-6 and TRBJ1-2; D ambiguous. V lost 1 base, J lost 4 bases, and 10 bases lay in between. Germline CDR1 SGHVS, CDR2 FNYEAQ. The CDR3 extends over 14 amino acids. CDR3 DNA: TGTGCCAGCAGCTTAGATGGACGGAGCTATGGCTACACCTTC. This translates into CASSLDGRSYGYTF.

This clonotype was seen a single time. The conserved phenylalanine or tryptophan normally closing the CDR3 is absent here, so this likely arose from a read error. The V call is TRBV7-9, the J call TRBJ2-7; D uncertain. Germline loops: CDR1 SEHNR, CDR2 FQNEAQ (reference sequence). The CDR3 covers 13 residues. V lost 3 bases and J 0 bases, leaving 6 bases between the germline ends. CDR3 protein: CASSFLSSYEQYL. DNA for the CDR3: TGTGCCAGCAGCTTTTTAAGCTCCTACGAGCAGTACCTC.

The chain is built from TRBV9 and TRBJ1-6; D not certain. Trimming cost V 3 bases and J 10 bases, with 14 bases left between them. The CDR3 covers 14 residues. CDR1 is SGDLS and CDR2 is YYNGEE in the germline V gene. The CDR3 sequence: CASSAVGFGSPLHF. The CDR3 DNA is TGTGCCAGCAGCGCAGTAGGGTTTGGCTCACCCCTCCACTTT.

This sequence joins TRBV30 and TRBJ2-4; D unresolved. CDR1 is GTSNPN, CDR2 SVGIG, per germline (reference sequence). This CDR3 spans 13 amino acids. The V end was cut by 0 bases, the J end by 3 bases, with 6 bases between. The CDR3 reads CAWSVANKNIQYF. The CDR3 region has the DNA TGTGCCTGGAGTGTGGCTAACAAAAACATTCAGTACTTC.

This clonotype is a singleton in its sample. The chain combines TRBV2 with TRBJ1-5; D gene unclear. CDR1 is SNHLY and CDR2 is FYNNEI in the germline V gene. The V gene lost 0 bases and the J gene lost 6 bases, with 12 bases spanning the gap. This CDR3 is built from 15 residues. The DNA of the CDR3 is TGTGCCAGCAGTGAAGCGTCGGCAAGAAGTCAGCCCCAGCATTTT. Protein: CASSEASARSQPQHF.

The chain has TRBV2 and TRBJ1-6; D gene unclear. CDR1 SNHLY and CDR2 FYNNEI come from the germline V gene. The V gene lost 6 bases and the J gene lost 5 bases, with 2 bases spanning the gap. The length of the CDR3 is 11 residues. In DNA form, the CDR3 reads TGTGCCAGCAGGAATAATTCACCCCTCCACTTT. Its protein is CASRNNSPLHF.

The sample holds many counts of this clonotype. This sequence joins TRBV28 and TRBJ1-5; no reliable D call. CDR1 and CDR2 (germline): MDHEN, SYDVKM. The CDR3 runs to 15 residues. V was trimmed by 3 bases and J by 1 base, leaving 10 bases between them. Here the CDR3 DNA reads TGTGCCAGCAGTTTTGCGTGGGAGAGCAATCAGCCCCAGCATTTT. This encodes CASSFAWESNQPQHF. The full variable domain, its missing parts supplied by reference TRBV28 and TRBJ1-5, is DVKVTQSSRYLVKRTGEKVFLECVQDMDHENMFWYRQDPGLGLRLIYFSYDVKMKEKGDIPEGYSVSREKKERFSLILESASTNQTSMYLCASSFAWESNQPQHFGDGTRLSIL.

The chain carries TRBV5-8 and TRBJ2-3; D is unclear. The CDR3 length is 15 residues. CDR1 and CDR2 from the germline V gene are SGHTS and YDEGEE. V was pared by 0 bases and J by 11 bases, with 19 bases between. The CDR3 DNA reads TGTGCCAGCAGCTTGGTGGGCCACATCACAAATGAGCAGTATTTT. The encoded protein is CASSLVGHITNEQYF.

By share of the sample, this clonotype is medium-sized. The chain uses TRBV19 and TRBJ2-7, with 10 bases lining up with TRBD2. V was clipped by 3 bases and J by 2 bases; unmatched bases: 4. The CDR3 length is 15 residues. The germline V gene has CDR1 LNHDA and CDR2 SQIVND (reference sequence). The CDR3 DNA is TGTGCCAGTAGTATGTGGAGCGGGAGGGCCTACGAGCAGTACTTC. It yields the protein CASSMWSGRAYEQYF.

This clonotype was detected many times. This chain connects TRBV19 to TRBJ2-5, with D perhaps TRBD2 (5 bases). Germline V gene lookup returns CDR1 LNHDA and CDR2 SQIVND (reference sequence). This CDR3 has 14 amino acids. The V and J ends lost 7 bases and 3 bases respectively, with 15 bases between them. Here the CDR3 DNA reads TGTGCCAGTAACCTTCGAGGGCCGGAAGAGACCCAGTACTTC. This codes for CASNLRGPEETQYF.

This clonotype was detected many times. A much larger clone lies a single base off, so this may be a read error. The rearrangement links TRBV4-1 to TRBJ2-7, with 8 bases matching TRBD1. Germline values: CDR1 MGHRA, CDR2 YSYEKL. V was pared by 1 base and J by 2 bases, with 7 bases of the junction left unmatched. This CDR3 comprises 16 residues. Here the CDR3 reads CASSQGPGTGAYEQYF. DNA for the CDR3: TGCGCCAGCAGCCAAGGGCCTGGGACAGGAGCCTACGAGCAGTACTTC.

This clonotype was seen repeatedly, ten times or more. The chain uses TRBV3-1 and TRBJ2-5; possibly TRBD1 for D (6 bases). V was trimmed by 0 bases and J by 2 bases, leaving 7 bases between them. Germline V gene sequence: CDR1 LGHDT, CDR2 YNNKEL (reference sequence). This CDR3 contains 14 residues. The CDR3 sequence is CASSQETGQETQYF. The CDR3 DNA reads TGTGCCAGCAGCCAAGAGACAGGACAAGAGACCCAGTACTTC.

The chain combines TRBV29-1 with TRBJ1-1; D unresolved. CDR1 is SQVTM, CDR2 ANQGSEA, per germline. V was cut by 7 bases and J by 0 bases, with 12 bases left in between. The CDR3 totals 13 residues. The CDR3 bases are TGCAGCGCCGCAAGGTGGATGAACACTGAAGCTTTCTTT. Protein sequence: CSAARWMNTEAFF.

The chain combines TRBV20-1 with TRBJ2-1; D remains ambiguous. CDR1 DFQATT and CDR2 SNEGSKA come from the germline V gene (reference sequence). The CDR3 is made up of 11 amino acids. V was trimmed by 5 bases and J by 9 bases, leaving 11 bases between them. The CDR3 region has the DNA TGCAGTGCTGAATTAGGAGTTGAGCAGTTCTTC. Translating gives CSAELGVEQFF.

The rearrangement links TRBV5-6 to TRBJ1-5; weak D call: TRBD1 (6 bases). Germline lookup yields CDR1 SGHDT and CDR2 YYEEEE. The CDR3 is 16 residues long. V shed 4 bases and J shed 11 bases, with 25 bases lying between them. CDR3 DNA: TGTGCCAGCAGCAGAGGAATAGCGGGGGGCCAAGAGACCCAGCATTTT. This codes for CASSRGIAGGQETQHF.

The chain couples TRBV7-9 to TRBJ2-1, with 13 bases fitting TRBD2. The CDR3 is 19 residues long. The germline gives CDR1 SEHNR, CDR2 FQNEAQ (reference sequence). Germline trimming cut 0 bases from V and 12 bases from J; bases unmatched to any gene: 17. CDR3: CASSLATSGRAPSTDTQFF. The CDR3 DNA is TGTGCCAGCAGCTTAGCAACTAGCGGGAGGGCTCCTAGCACAGATACGCAGTTCTTC. The full variable domain, completed using reference TRBV7-9 and TRBJ2-1, is DTGVSQNPRHKITKRGQNVTFRCDPISEHNRLYWYRQTLGQGPEFLTYFQNEAQLEKSRLLSDRFSAERPKGSFSTLEIQRTEQGDSAMYLCASSLATSGRAPSTDTQFFGPGTRLTVL.

Within the sample, this clonotype is medium-sized (0.01 to 0.1%). The chain recombines TRBV19 with TRBJ1-5, with a tentative D call TRBD1 (5 bases). The CDR3 spans 14 residues. Germline V gene data show CDR1 as LNHDA and CDR2 as SQIVND (reference sequence). V was clipped by 7 bases and J by 1 base, with 11 bases between them. In DNA, the CDR3 is TGTGCCAGTAATGAGGGGTCGAGCAATCAGCCCCAGCATTTT. Amino acids: CASNEGSSNQPQHF.

With respect to this clonotype: The CDR3 end shows no conserved phenylalanine or tryptophan, and so a read error is likely. No DNA is shown, since the ends of the CDR3 on it are uncertain; the CDR3 is the one TCRdb lists. The chain employs TRBV13 and TRBJ1-1; the D call in the table, TRBD1, was not verified against the DNA. Inclusive of both ends, the CDR3 amounts to 15 amino acids. Germline V lookup: CDR1 PRHDT, CDR2 FYEKMQ (reference sequence). The CDR3 region is CASSYPGTGGTEAFL.

This clonotype was detected ten times or more. This chain links TRBV4-1 with TRBJ2-7; 10 positions agree with TRBD2. This CDR3 contains 17 residues. The V gene end was trimmed by 1 base and the J gene end by 6 bases; junction bases not matched to a gene: 12. CDR1 is MGHRA and CDR2 is YSYEKL in the germline V gene. CDR3 residues: CASSQGLAGVLSSEQYF. The CDR3, as DNA: TGCGCCAGCAGCCAAGGTCTAGCGGGAGTGTTAAGTAGCGAGCAGTACTTC.